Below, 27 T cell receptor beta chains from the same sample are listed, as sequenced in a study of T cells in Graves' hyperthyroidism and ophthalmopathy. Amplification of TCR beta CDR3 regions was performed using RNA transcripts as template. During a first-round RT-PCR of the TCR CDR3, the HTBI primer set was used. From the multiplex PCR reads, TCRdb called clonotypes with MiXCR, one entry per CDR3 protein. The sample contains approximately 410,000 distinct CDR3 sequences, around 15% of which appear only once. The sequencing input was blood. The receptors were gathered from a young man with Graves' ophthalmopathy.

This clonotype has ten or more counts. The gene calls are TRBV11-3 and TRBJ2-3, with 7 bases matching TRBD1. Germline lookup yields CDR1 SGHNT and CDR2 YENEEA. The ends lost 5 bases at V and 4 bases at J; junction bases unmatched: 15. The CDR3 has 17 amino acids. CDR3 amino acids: CASSALPGQRVPDTQYF. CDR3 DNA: TGTGCCAGCAGCGCCCTTCCGGGACAGAGGGTTCCAGATACGCAGTATTTT. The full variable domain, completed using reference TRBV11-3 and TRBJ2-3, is EAGVVQSPRYKIIEKKQPVAFWCNPISGHNTLYWYLQNLGQGPELLIRYENEEAVDDSQLPKDRFSAERLKGVDSTLKIQPAELGDSAVYLCASSALPGQRVPDTQYFGPGTRLTVL.

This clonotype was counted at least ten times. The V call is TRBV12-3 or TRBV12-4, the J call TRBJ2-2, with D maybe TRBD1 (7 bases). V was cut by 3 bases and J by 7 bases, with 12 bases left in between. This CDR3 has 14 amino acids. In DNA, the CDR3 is TGTGCCAGCAGTTTTTTGCGGGACAGCGGGGAGCTGTTTTTT. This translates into CASSFLRDSGELFF.

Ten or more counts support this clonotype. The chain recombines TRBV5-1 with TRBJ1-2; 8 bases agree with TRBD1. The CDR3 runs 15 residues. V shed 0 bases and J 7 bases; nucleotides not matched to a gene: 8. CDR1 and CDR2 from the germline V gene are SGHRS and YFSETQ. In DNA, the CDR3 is TGCGCCAGCAGCTTGGAGGGCAGGGGGCAGGTTGGCTACACCTTC. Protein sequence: CASSLEGRGQVGYTF.

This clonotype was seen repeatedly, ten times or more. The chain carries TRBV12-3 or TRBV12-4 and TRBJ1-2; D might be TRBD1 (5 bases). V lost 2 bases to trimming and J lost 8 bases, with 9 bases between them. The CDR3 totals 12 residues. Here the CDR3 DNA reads TGTGCCAGCAGTTTACTGGGGGGGGGCTACACCTTC. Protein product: CASSLLGGGYTF.

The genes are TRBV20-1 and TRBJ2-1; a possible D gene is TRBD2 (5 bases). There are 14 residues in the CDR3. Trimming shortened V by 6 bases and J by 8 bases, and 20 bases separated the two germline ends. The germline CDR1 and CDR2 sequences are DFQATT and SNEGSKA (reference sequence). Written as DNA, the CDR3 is TGCAGTGCCAGGCCCGGACTTCGCTCCGATGAGCAGTTCTTC. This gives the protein CSARPGLRSDEQFF.

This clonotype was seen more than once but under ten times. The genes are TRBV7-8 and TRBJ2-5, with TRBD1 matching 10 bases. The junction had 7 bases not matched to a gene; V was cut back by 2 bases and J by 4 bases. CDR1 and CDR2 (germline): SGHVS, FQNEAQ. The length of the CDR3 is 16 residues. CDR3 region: CASSLFPRQGAETQYF. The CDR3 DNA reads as TGTGCCAGCAGCTTATTCCCGAGACAGGGGGCAGAGACCCAGTACTTC.

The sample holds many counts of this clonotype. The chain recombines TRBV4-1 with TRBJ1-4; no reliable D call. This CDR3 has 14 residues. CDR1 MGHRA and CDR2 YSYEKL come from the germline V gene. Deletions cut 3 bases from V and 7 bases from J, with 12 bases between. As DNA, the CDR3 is TGCGCCAGCAGCCAGATCGGATTGGCTGAAAAACTGTTTTTT. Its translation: CASSQIGLAEKLFF.

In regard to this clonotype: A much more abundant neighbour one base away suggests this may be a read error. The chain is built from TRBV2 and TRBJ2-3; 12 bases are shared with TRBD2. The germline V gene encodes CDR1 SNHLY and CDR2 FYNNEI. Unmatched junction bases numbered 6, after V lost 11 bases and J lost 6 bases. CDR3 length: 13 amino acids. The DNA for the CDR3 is TGTGCCTGCACTAGCGGGAGGTCTGATACGCAGTATTTT. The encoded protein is CACTSGRSDTQYF.

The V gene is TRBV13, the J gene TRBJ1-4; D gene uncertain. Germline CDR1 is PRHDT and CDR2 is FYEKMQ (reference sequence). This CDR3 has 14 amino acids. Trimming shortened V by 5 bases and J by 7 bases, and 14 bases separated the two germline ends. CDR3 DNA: TGTGCCAGCAGCCAAGGCGGAATGAGTGAAAAACTGTTTTTT. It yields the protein CASSQGGMSEKLFF.

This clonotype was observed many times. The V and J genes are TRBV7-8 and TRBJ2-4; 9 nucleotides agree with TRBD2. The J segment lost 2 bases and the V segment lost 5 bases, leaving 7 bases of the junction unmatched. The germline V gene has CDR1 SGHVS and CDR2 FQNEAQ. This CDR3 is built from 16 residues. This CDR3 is CASSLRREGSKNIQYF. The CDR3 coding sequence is TGTGCCAGCAGCCTGCGGCGGGAGGGTTCCAAAAACATTCAGTACTTC.

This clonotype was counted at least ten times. In DNA, the CDR3 is TGTGCCAGCAGCTTAGATAGGTCCCTAGGGACAGATACGCAGTATTTT. Its translation: CASSLDRSLGTDTQYF. The V call is TRBV7-2, the J call TRBJ2-3; no firm D call. CDR1 is SGHTA and CDR2 is FQGNSA in the germline V gene. The CDR3 has 16 residues. V was cut by 1 base and J by 3 bases, with 14 bases left in between.

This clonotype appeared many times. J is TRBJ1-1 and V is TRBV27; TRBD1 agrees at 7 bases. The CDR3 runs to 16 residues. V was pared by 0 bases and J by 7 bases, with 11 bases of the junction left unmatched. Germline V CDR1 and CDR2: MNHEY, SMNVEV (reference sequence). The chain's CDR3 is CASSLSPSYRGREAFF. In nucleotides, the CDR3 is TGTGCCAGCAGTTTATCCCCCTCCTACAGGGGCCGTGAAGCTTTCTTT.

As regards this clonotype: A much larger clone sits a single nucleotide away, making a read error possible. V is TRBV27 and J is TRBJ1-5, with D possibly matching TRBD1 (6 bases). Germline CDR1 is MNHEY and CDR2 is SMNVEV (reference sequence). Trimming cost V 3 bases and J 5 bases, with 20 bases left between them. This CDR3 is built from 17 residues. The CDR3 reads CASSFRSTGLRDQPQHF. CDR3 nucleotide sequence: TGTGCCAGCAGTTTCCGAAGCACAGGGCTGCGGGATCAGCCCCAGCATTTT.

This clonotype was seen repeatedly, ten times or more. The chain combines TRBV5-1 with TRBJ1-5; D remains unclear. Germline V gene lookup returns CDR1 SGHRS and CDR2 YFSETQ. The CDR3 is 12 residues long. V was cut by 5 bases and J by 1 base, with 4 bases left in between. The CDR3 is CASRQSNQPQHF. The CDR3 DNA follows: TGCGCCAGCAGACAGAGCAATCAGCCCCAGCATTTT.

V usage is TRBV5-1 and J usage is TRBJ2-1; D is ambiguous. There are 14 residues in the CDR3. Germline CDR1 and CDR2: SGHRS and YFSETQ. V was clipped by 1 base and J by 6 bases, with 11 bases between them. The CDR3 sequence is CASSLIGVVNEQFF. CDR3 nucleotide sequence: TGCGCCAGCAGCTTGATAGGTGTAGTCAATGAGCAGTTCTTC.

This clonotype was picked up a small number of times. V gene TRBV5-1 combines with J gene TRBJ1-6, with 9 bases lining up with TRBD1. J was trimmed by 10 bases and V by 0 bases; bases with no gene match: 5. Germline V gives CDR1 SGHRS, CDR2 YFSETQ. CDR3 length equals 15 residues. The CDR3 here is CASSLAGTGRSPLHF. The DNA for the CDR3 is TGCGCCAGCAGCTTGGCCGGGACAGGGAGATCACCCCTCCACTTT. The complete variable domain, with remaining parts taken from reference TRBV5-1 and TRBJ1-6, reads KAGVTQTPRYLIKTRGQQVTLSCSPISGHRSVSWYQQTPGQGLQFLFEYFSETQRNKGNFPGRFSGRQFSNSRSEMNVSTLELGDSALYLCASSLAGTGRSPLHFGNGTRLTVT.

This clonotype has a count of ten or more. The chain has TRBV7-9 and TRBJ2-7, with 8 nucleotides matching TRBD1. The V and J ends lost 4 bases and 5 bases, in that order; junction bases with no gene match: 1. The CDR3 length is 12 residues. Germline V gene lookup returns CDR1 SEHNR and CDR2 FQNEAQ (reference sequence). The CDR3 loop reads CASSSTGDEQYF. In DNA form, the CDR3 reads TGTGCCAGCAGCTCGACAGGGGACGAGCAGTACTTC. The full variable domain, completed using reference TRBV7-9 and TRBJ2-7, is DTGVSQNPRHKITKRGQNVTFRCDPISEHNRLYWYRQTLGQGPEFLTYFQNEAQLEKSRLLSDRFSAERPKGSFSTLEIQRTEQGDSAMYLCASSSTGDEQYFGPGTRLTVT.

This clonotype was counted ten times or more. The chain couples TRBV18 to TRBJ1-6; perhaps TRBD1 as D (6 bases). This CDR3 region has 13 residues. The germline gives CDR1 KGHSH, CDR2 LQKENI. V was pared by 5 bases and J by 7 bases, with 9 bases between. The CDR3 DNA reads TGTGCCAGCTCAGAGGGGGTAAATTCACCCCTCCACTTT. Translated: CASSEGVNSPLHF.

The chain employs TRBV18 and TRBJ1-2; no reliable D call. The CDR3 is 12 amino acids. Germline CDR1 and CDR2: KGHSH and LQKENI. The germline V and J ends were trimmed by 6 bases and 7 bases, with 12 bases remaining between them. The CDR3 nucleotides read TGTGCCAGCTCTTTTCCTGATCCTGGCTACACCTTC. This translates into CASSFPDPGYTF.

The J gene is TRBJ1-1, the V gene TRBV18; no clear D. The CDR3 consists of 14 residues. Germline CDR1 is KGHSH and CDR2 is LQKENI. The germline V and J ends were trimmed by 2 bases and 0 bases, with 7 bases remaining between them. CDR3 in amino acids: CASSPNGLNTEAFF. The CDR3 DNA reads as TGTGCCAGCTCACCAAACGGGCTGAACACTGAAGCTTTCTTT.

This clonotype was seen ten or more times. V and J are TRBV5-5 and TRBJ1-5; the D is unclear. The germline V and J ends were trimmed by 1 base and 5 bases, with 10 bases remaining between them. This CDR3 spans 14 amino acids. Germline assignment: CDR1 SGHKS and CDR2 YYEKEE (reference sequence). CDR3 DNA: TGTGCCAGCAGCTTGTTACCGGACTATCAGCCCCAGCATTTT. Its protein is CASSLLPDYQPQHF.

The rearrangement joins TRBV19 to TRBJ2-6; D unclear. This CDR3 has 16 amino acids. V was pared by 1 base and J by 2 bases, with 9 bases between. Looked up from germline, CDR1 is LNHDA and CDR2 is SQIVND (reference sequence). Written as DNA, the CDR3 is TGTGCCAGTAGTATAGTGGATGATCCTGGGGCCAACGTCCTGACTTTC. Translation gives CASSIVDDPGANVLTF.

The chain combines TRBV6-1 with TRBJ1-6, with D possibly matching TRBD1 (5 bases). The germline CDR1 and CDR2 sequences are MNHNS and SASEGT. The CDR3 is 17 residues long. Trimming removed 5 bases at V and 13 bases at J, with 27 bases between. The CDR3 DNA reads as TGTGCCAGCAGTTACGGGACGGCAGGAGCTCTATCGGCCCCCCTCCACTTT. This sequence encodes CASSYGTAGALSAPLHF.

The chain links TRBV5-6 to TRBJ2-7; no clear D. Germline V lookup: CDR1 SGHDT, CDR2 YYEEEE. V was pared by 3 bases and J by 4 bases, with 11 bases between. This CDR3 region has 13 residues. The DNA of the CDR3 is TGTGCCAGCAGCTCAGTGGCAGAGTACGAGCAGTACTTC. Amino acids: CASSSVAEYEQYF.

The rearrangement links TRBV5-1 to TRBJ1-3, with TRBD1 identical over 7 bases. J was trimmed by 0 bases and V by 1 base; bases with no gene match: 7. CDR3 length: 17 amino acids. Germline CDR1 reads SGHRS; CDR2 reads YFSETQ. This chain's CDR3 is CASSLSDRDYSGNTIYF. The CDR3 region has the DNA TGCGCCAGCAGCTTGTCCGACAGGGACTACTCTGGAAACACCATATATTTT.

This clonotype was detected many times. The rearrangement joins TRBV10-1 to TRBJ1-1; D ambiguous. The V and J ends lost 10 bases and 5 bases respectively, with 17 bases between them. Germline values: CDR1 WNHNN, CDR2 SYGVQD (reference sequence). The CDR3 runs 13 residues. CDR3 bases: TGCGCCACCCTAGGACGGCCGACTACTGAAGCTTTCTTT. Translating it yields CATLGRPTTEAFF.

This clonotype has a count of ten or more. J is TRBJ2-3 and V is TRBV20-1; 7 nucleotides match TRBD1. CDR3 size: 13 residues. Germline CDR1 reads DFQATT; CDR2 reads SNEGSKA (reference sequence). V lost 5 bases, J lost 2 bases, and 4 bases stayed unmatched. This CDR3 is CSAQDRATDTQYF. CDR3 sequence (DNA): TGCAGTGCTCAAGACAGGGCCACAGATACGCAGTATTTT.